What follows are 21 T cell receptor beta chains derived from one specimen sequenced in a study of blood T cells in healthy people across ages. Primers used in a second PCR of roughly 6 to 11 cycles were a sample-barcoded 5' primer and a J-beta primer mix. TCRdb re-analysed the 5' RACE reads in MiXCR, keeping a single row per CDR3 protein. The profile covers about 800,000 distinct CDR3 sequences, with 25% appearing a single time and approximately 3.7% taken by the ten largest. The sample was also linked to a second study, of T cells of mothers and their children.

The sequencing input was blood. All receptors derive from a boy aged 10-17 years in good health.

The CDR3 bases are TGCGCCAGCAGCTTCCGCCCATTGATAGCGGGAGGCCAGCAAGAGACCCAGTACTTC. Its protein is CASSFRPLIAGGQQETQYF. This chain connects TRBV5-1 to TRBJ2-5; 10 nucleotides line up with TRBD2. Germline V CDR1 and CDR2: SGHRS, YFSETQ. This CDR3 has 19 residues. With 2 bases clipped from V and 2 bases from J, the junction kept 15 bases outside the gene matches.

V is TRBV12-5 and J is TRBJ2-3; 12 nucleotides match TRBD2. The CDR3 has 15 amino acids. CDR1 and CDR2 (germline): LGHNT, FRNRAP. The V segment lost 9 bases and the J segment 6 bases; nucleotides outside the gene matches: 10. For the CDR3, the DNA is TGTGCTAGCGCGACTAGCGGGGGAGGTTCGGATACGCAGTATTTT. Translating it yields CASATSGGGSDTQYF.

The V call is TRBV7-2, the J call TRBJ2-7, with TRBD1 as a possible D gene (6 bases). In germline, CDR1 is SGHTA, CDR2 FQGNSA. This CDR3 has 14 residues. The V end lost 5 bases, the J end lost 2 bases, and 13 bases lay between the germline ends. The CDR3 DNA reads as TGTGCCAGCAGCCGACGACAGGCCACCTACGAGCAGTACTTC. Residues: CASSRRQATYEQYF.

This clonotype occurred a few times. The chain recombines TRBV7-9 with TRBJ2-3; 8 bases align to TRBD1. The CDR3 loop spans 15 amino acids. V shed 5 bases, J shed 1 base, and the junction held 5 bases outside the gene matches. Germline V CDR1 and CDR2: SEHNR, FQNEAQ (reference sequence). The CDR3 region is CASSTRGQGTDTQYF. CDR3 sequence (DNA): TGTGCCAGCAGCACAAGGGGACAGGGCACAGATACGCAGTATTTT.

This clonotype came up a few times. The V gene is TRBV7-2, the J gene TRBJ2-1; TRBD1 matches 7 bases. Trimming cost V 4 bases and J 5 bases; bases outside gene matches: 11. The length of the CDR3 is 16 residues. Germline V gene lookup returns CDR1 SGHTA and CDR2 FQGNSA. CDR3 DNA sequence: TGTGCCAGCAGCTGGCCTAACGGGACAGCTAACAATGAGCAGTTCTTC. Its translation: CASSWPNGTANNEQFF.

This rearrangement joins TRBV7-3 to TRBJ2-6, with D unclear. The CDR3 is 15 amino acids. Germline lookup yields CDR1 SGHTA and CDR2 FQGTGA. V was cut by 4 bases and J by 2 bases, with 9 bases left in between. CDR3 sequence: CASSSRLTGANVLTF. Written as DNA, the CDR3 is TGTGCCAGCAGCTCCCGGTTGACTGGGGCCAACGTCCTGACTTTC.

This rearrangement joins TRBV5-1 to TRBJ1-3; 10 positions agree with TRBD1. The trim removed 5 bases at V and 0 bases at J, leaving 8 bases unmatched. Germline V lookup: CDR1 SGHRS, CDR2 YFSETQ. CDR3 length equals 17 residues. CDR3 residues: CASSPGTGALSGNTIYF. In DNA, the CDR3 is TGCGCCAGCAGTCCCGGGACAGGGGCCCTCTCTGGAAACACCATATATTTT.

This clonotype was observed a few times. The chain is built from TRBV6-6 and TRBJ1-2; D ambiguous. CDR3 length equals 13 residues. The germline CDR1 and CDR2 sequences are MNHNY and SVGAGI (reference sequence). The V end lost 4 bases, the J end lost 5 bases, and 11 bases lay between the germline ends. CDR3: CASSCSTEYGYTF. CDR3 DNA sequence: TGTGCCAGCAGTTGCTCGACGGAGTATGGCTACACCTTC.

This chain joins TRBV7-2 and TRBJ2-7, with 9 bases matching TRBD1. With 6 bases clipped from V and 4 bases from J, the junction kept 10 bases outside the gene matches. CDR3 size: 15 residues. Germline loops: CDR1 SGHTA, CDR2 FQGNSA. The CDR3 DNA is TGTGCCAGCAGTCCCTGGACAGGGGAGAGGTACGAGCAGTACTTC. This codes for CASSPWTGERYEQYF. The complete variable domain, with remaining parts taken from reference TRBV7-2 and TRBJ2-7, reads GAGVSQSPSNKVTEKGKDVELRCDPISGHTALYWYRQSLGQGLEFLIYFQGNSAPDKSGLPSDRFSAERTGGSVSTLTIQRTQQEDSAVYLCASSPWTGERYEQYFGPGTRLTVT.

V and J are TRBV28 and TRBJ2-7, with D possibly matching TRBD1 (5 bases). This CDR3 contains 13 residues. V gave up 4 bases and J gave up 3 bases, with 10 bases separating them. Per the germline V gene, CDR1 is MDHEN and CDR2 is SYDVKM. The CDR3 nucleotides are TGTGCCAGCAGTTCGCAGGGTAACTACGAGCAGTACTTC. As protein: CASSSQGNYEQYF. Based on the CDR3 plus reference TRBV28 and TRBJ2-7, the full variable domain is DVKVTQSSRYLVKRTGEKVFLECVQDMDHENMFWYRQDPGLGLRLIYFSYDVKMKEKGDIPEGYSVSREKKERFSLILESASTNQTSMYLCASSSQGNYEQYFGPGTRLTVT.

A note on this clonotype: One end of the junction is discordant with germline, which a read error may explain. V is TRBV7-2 and J is TRBJ2-1; D gene ambiguous. TRBJ2-7 explains the end of the DNA better; the J call may be wrong. The CDR3 is 16 residues long. Germline lookup yields CDR1 SGHTA and CDR2 FQGNSA. In DNA, the CDR3 is TGTGCCAGCGGCTTATCCGTATGGTCCGCCACCTACGAGCAGTACTTC. Translation: CASGLSVWSATYEQYF.

This sequence joins TRBV27 and TRBJ2-5; the match to TRBD1 covers 7 bases. This CDR3 has 18 residues. Germline CDR1 MNHEY, CDR2 SMNVEV (reference sequence). Germline trimming cut 2 bases from V and 1 base from J; bases unmatched to any gene: 13. The DNA of the CDR3 is TGTGCCAGCAGTTTACGGGGCAGGGCAGGGGGAACCCAAGAGACCCAGTACTTC. It specifies CASSLRGRAGGTQETQYF.

This clonotype was detected only a few times. The chain links TRBV7-9 to TRBJ2-7; 10 bases are shared with TRBD1. Per germline, CDR1 SEHNR and CDR2 FQNEAQ (reference sequence). With 4 bases clipped from V and 3 bases from J, the junction kept 6 bases outside the gene matches. The CDR3 is made up of 15 amino acids. Written as DNA, the CDR3 is TGTGCCAGCAGCTCGACTGGACAGGGGGACTACGAGCAGTACTTC. Protein product: CASSSTGQGDYEQYF.

The rearrangement joins TRBV15 to TRBJ2-3, with 11 bases aligning to TRBD2. Germline loops: CDR1 LNHNV, CDR2 YYDKDF (reference sequence). The CDR3 length is 18 residues. J was trimmed by 4 bases and V by 0 bases; bases with no gene match: 9. CDR3 sequence: CATSRDPKTSGAADTQYF. The CDR3 coding sequence is TGTGCCACCAGCAGAGACCCCAAGACTAGCGGGGCTGCAGATACGCAGTATTTT.

The chain joins TRBV29-1 to TRBJ2-7; TRBD1 might be the D (5 bases). Between the trimmed V and J ends, which lost 7 bases and 3 bases, there was a span of 10 bases. CDR1 and CDR2 (germline): SQVTM, ANQGSEA. There are 11 residues in the CDR3. The CDR3 here is CSAGQDYEQYF. Written as DNA, the CDR3 is TGCAGCGCCGGACAAGACTACGAGCAGTACTTC.

A few counts support this clonotype. V and J are TRBV2 and TRBJ1-1, with D tentatively TRBD1 (5 bases). Per germline, CDR1 SNHLY and CDR2 FYNNEI. Deletions cut 6 bases from V and 1 base from J, with 12 bases between. This CDR3 has 14 amino acids. The CDR3 protein is CASSWGSSNTEAFF. The CDR3 nucleotides are TGTGCCAGCAGCTGGGGGAGTTCGAACACTGAAGCTTTCTTT.

The DNA for the CDR3 is TGCGCCAGCAGCCAAGAACTGGACAGGATCTACGAGCAGTACTTC. Translating it yields CASSQELDRIYEQYF. The genes are TRBV4-3 and TRBJ2-7; 7 bases line up with TRBD1. CDR1 and CDR2 (germline): LGHNA, YSLEER. The ends lost 0 bases at V and 3 bases at J; junction bases unmatched: 5. This CDR3 region has 15 residues.

V is TRBV4-3 and J is TRBJ1-1; tentative D call: TRBD1 (5 bases). The germline CDR1 and CDR2 sequences are LGHNA and YSLEER. This CDR3 region has 16 residues. The ends were cut back, 0 bases at V and 3 bases at J, with 14 bases in the middle. The DNA of the CDR3 is TGCGCCAGCAGCCAAGATCCCCAGGGAGGATACACTGAAGCTTTCTTT. Its translation is CASSQDPQGGYTEAFF.

This clonotype turned up a few times. V gene TRBV5-1 combines with J gene TRBJ1-5, with D uncertain. V was trimmed by 3 bases and J by 2 bases, leaving 12 bases between them. The CDR3 is 15 amino acids. Germline CDR1 SGHRS, CDR2 YFSETQ. CDR3 amino acids: CASSSGLSGNQPQHF. CDR3 in DNA: TGCGCCAGCAGCTCCGGACTCTCGGGCAATCAGCCCCAGCATTTT.

J is TRBJ2-2 and V is TRBV4-3, with TRBD1 as a possible D gene (5 bases). The CDR3 sequence is 13 residues long. Germline values: CDR1 LGHNA, CDR2 YSLEER. Trimming removed 0 bases from V and 6 bases from J, with 5 bases in between. The CDR3 DNA follows: TGCGCCAGCAGCCAAGACAGGGCCGGGGAGCTGTTTTTT. Amino acids: CASSQDRAGELFF.

The chain couples TRBV28 to TRBJ2-1; 7 bases line up with TRBD1. The end of the DNA is better explained by TRBJ2-5, so the J call may be wrong. The germline V gene encodes CDR1 MDHEN and CDR2 SYDVKM. The CDR3 covers 15 residues. DNA of the CDR3: TGTGCCACCAACTCCTTAGAGGGGGCCCAAGAGACCCAGTACTTC. Its translation is CATNSLEGAQETQYF.